This T cell receptor beta chain was captured in a study of cytomegalovirus exposure and HLA in healthy donors. The count of this clone is one. Both 60 Vbeta primers and 13 Jbeta primers went into the PCR. The protocol was immunoSEQ multiplex PCR, while the TCRdb copy is restricted to in-frame clones and leaves out a portion. This table holds over 200,000 clones, more than 75% found once. The CDR3 runs 15 residues. Looked up from germline, CDR1 is SNHLY and CDR2 is FYNNEI. With 4 bases removed from V and 0 bases from J, the gap between germline ends came to 7 bases. The specimen sequenced was PBMCs. The J gene is TRBJ1-6, the V gene TRBV2, with no clear D. This TCR was sampled from a human donor in good health. CDR3 in DNA: TGTGCCAGCAGTGCGGGAAGCTCCTATAATTCACCCCTCCACTTT. This sequence encodes CASSAGSSYNSPLHF.